This T cell receptor beta chain was observed in a study of cytomegalovirus exposure and HLA in healthy donors. In the study overall: HLA-typed donors contributed 65 million to 85 million unique TCRs, which were held in an early data release. Study observations and caveats: Researchers reportedly found TCR beta sequences accurately predicted most subjects' HLA-A and HLA-B alleles.

V was clipped by 2 bases and J by 7 bases; unmatched bases: 3. This CDR3 has 14 residues. The V gene's germline CDR1 is MGHRA and CDR2 YSYEKL. In the PCR, 60 Vbeta and 13 Jbeta primers were used. Method: immunoSEQ multiplex PCR; TCRdb's copy keeps in-frame clones and lacks some. Among 150,000 to 200,000 clones listed, about 79% were seen once. Points on this clone: Its antigen is not identified.

Sequenced sample: PBMCs. The sequence was collected from a woman in her fifties or sixties in good health and CMV-seronegative. This chain uses TRBV4-1 with TRBJ1-5, with 9 bases aligning to TRBD1. CDR3 amino acids: CASSQTGGGQPQHF. The CDR3 region has the DNA TGCGCCAGCAGCCAAACAGGGGGCGGGCAGCCCCAGCATTTT.